The sequence of this T cell receptor (beta chain) was determined in a study of blood T cell repertoires in COVID-19. Study-level background: COVID-19 samples, acute and convalescent, were from the United States, Italy and Spain. T cells, B-cell-depleted T cells, or PBMCs provided the cDNA or gDNA that served as material.

In the authors' workflow: Scientists estimated how many nucleated cells there were by amplifying reference gene primers. TCRdb's copy holds only in-frame clones and misses some; the assay was immunoSEQ multiplex PCR. For V, J and clone size, that table is used; D and trimming come from the DNA. The sample shows 100,000 to 120,000 clones, approximately 84% of them seen only once. The CDR3 has 13 amino acids. V was pared by 2 bases and J by 5 bases, with 9 bases between. Germline V lookup: CDR1 SNHLY, CDR2 FYNNEI. This chain uses TRBV2 with TRBJ1-2, with a tentative D call TRBD1 (6 bases). Sample: peripheral blood. The source is a man between 40 and 49 years old with acute or convalescent COVID-19. CDR3 nucleotides: TGTGCCAGCAGTGAAAACAGGGATTATGGCTACACCTTC. Residues: CASSENRDYGYTF. The full variable domain, rest sourced from reference TRBV2 and TRBJ1-2, is EPEVTQTPSHQVTQMGQEVILRCVPISNHLYFYWYRQILGQKVEFLVSFYNNEISEKSEIFDDQFSVERPDGSNFTLKIRSTKLEDSAMYFCASSENRDYGYTFGSGTRLTVV.